The 4 T cell receptor beta chains listed next were all sequenced from one sample in a study of OX40 agonist ivuxolimab in advanced cancers. Sequencing used immunoSEQ multiplex PCR; TCRdb keeps in-frame clones, though not all of them. The data hold about 45,000 clones, with around 94% observed a single time. The source was CD4+ or CD8+ T cells sorted from blood, collected in a trial of the OX40 agonist ivuxolimab. These receptors originate from an adult with an advanced solid tumor such as melanoma, head and neck, liver or kidney cancer.

The rearrangement links TRBV9 to TRBJ2-1, with D possibly being TRBD2 (6 bases). The germline CDR1 and CDR2 sequences are SGDLS and YYNGEE. The V and J ends lost 4 bases and 2 bases respectively, with 16 bases between them. This CDR3 has 16 amino acids. This CDR3 reads CASSPSTGVAYNEQFF. The CDR3 coding sequence is TGTGCCAGCAGCCCTTCTACGGGAGTGGCCTACAATGAGCAGTTCTTC.

This CDR3 is CASSPGAGASTQETQYF. The CDR3 DNA reads TGTGCCAGCAGCCCAGGGGCAGGGGCCTCTACCCAAGAGACCCAGTACTTC. V usage is TRBV11-2 and J usage is TRBJ2-5; weak D call: TRBD1 (6 bases). Deletions cut 5 bases from V and 1 base from J, with 20 bases between. Germline-derived CDR1 and CDR2 are SGHAT and FQNNGV. This CDR3 is 17 amino acids long.

The V gene is TRBV13, the J gene TRBJ2-1; 12 bases map to TRBD2. The junction had 10 bases not matched to a gene; V was cut back by 2 bases and J by 8 bases. CDR3 length: 17 residues. Germline lookup yields CDR1 PRHDT and CDR2 FYEKMQ (reference sequence). In DNA, the CDR3 is TGTGCCAGCAGCTTAAGGGAGACTAGCGGGAGACTCGATGAGCAGTTCTTC. Amino acids: CASSLRETSGRLDEQFF.

The rearrangement joins TRBV12-5 to TRBJ2-2; D gene uncertain. The CDR3 is 14 amino acids. The ends were cut back, 1 base at V and 5 bases at J, with 8 bases in the middle. The V gene's germline CDR1 is LGHNT and CDR2 FRNRAP. CDR3 DNA: TGTGCTAGTGGTTTGGACCCCTTGACCGGGGAGCTGTTTTTT. The encoded protein is CASGLDPLTGELFF.